These 26 T cell receptor beta chains came from one sample sequenced in a study of identical twins. TCRdb re-derived calls from the 5' RACE reads in MiXCR, one entry per CDR3 protein. The sample lists 200,000 to 250,000 distinct CDR3 sequences, 5.5% to 7% occurring once. This sample also belongs to another study, concerning yellow fever vaccine responses in identical twins.

The material sequenced was memory (CD45RO+) T cells sorted from blood. These receptors originate from a woman aged 18-29 years in good health.

J is TRBJ2-1 and V is TRBV25-1; D may be TRBD2 (6 bases). CDR3 length: 14 amino acids. The germline V gene has CDR1 MGHDK and CDR2 SYGVNS. Trimming pared 6 bases from V and 6 bases from J, leaving 15 bases between. In DNA form, the CDR3 reads TGTGCCAGCAGACCGACTAGTCAAGTCAATGAGCAGTTCTTC. It codes for CASRPTSQVNEQFF.

This clonotype came up many times. The chain carries TRBV12-3 or TRBV12-4 and TRBJ1-1; D gene uncertain. The CDR3 sequence is 14 residues long. V was trimmed by 5 bases and J by 0 bases, leaving 10 bases between them. The CDR3, as DNA: TGTGCCAGCAGTCACAGTTCCATGAACACTGAAGCTTTCTTT. This sequence encodes CASSHSSMNTEAFF.

The chain joins TRBV20-1 to TRBJ1-1; D remains unclear. The germline gives CDR1 DFQATT, CDR2 SNEGSKA (reference sequence). The CDR3 extends over 14 amino acids. V gave up 3 bases and J gave up 4 bases, with 15 bases separating them. CDR3 sequence reads: CSASGSGYGTEAFF. CDR3 sequence (DNA): TGCAGTGCTAGCGGGTCCGGGTACGGCACTGAAGCTTTCTTT.

This clonotype turned up a few times. The chain recombines TRBV6-5 with TRBJ1-1; 10 positions match TRBD1. J lost 3 bases, V lost 3 bases, and 13 bases had no gene match. This CDR3 spans 18 amino acids. Per the germline V gene, CDR1 is MNHEY and CDR2 is SVGAGI. The CDR3 DNA reads as TGTGCCAGCAGTTATTTCTCCTCTCGACAGGGGGCTGACACTGAAGCTTTCTTT. Translation: CASSYFSSRQGADTEAFF.

This clonotype was counted a few times. The chain joins TRBV3-1 to TRBJ2-1; TRBD2 agrees at 12 bases. Germline assignment: CDR1 LGHDT and CDR2 YNNKEL (reference sequence). V was pared by 1 base and J by 9 bases, with 7 bases of the junction left unmatched. The CDR3 runs 16 residues. As DNA, the CDR3 is TGTGCCAGCAGCCAAGGACTAGCGGGGGTCCCGGGTGAGCAGTTCTTC. This codes for CASSQGLAGVPGEQFF.

The gene calls are TRBV4-2 and TRBJ2-7; 10 nucleotides match TRBD2. Germline assignment: CDR1 LGHNA and CDR2 YNFKEQ. The CDR3 covers 15 residues. V gave up 4 bases and J gave up 2 bases; unmatched junction bases: 5. CDR3: CASSRKREGPYEQYF. The DNA of the CDR3 is TGTGCCAGCAGCCGGAAGCGGGAGGGCCCCTACGAGCAGTACTTC.

J is TRBJ2-2 and V is TRBV12-3 or TRBV12-4, with D possibly TRBD1 on 6 matching bases. V was trimmed by 5 bases and J by 2 bases, leaving 12 bases between them. This CDR3 spans 15 amino acids. CDR3 sequence reads: CASSTRGRNTGELFF. As DNA, the CDR3 is TGTGCCAGCAGTACCAGGGGCCGTAACACCGGGGAGCTGTTTTTT.

There are many counts of this clonotype. The V gene is TRBV5-1, the J gene TRBJ2-1, with 8 nucleotides matching TRBD1. Germline V gene sequence: CDR1 SGHRS, CDR2 YFSETQ. The CDR3 consists of 15 residues. The ends lost 0 bases at V and 7 bases at J; junction bases unmatched: 6. CDR3 region: CASSLGTGQGNEQFF. DNA of the CDR3: TGCGCCAGCAGCTTGGGGACAGGGCAAGGGAATGAGCAGTTCTTC.

This chain joins TRBV6-5 and TRBJ2-1; the D gene is possibly TRBD2 (6 bases). The CDR3 loop spans 15 amino acids. CDR1 is MNHEY and CDR2 is SVGAGI in the germline V gene. Trimming removed 4 bases at V and 7 bases at J, with 17 bases between. The CDR3 spells CASSWGTGLRNEQFF. In DNA, the CDR3 is TGTGCCAGCAGTTGGGGGACTGGGTTAAGGAATGAGCAGTTCTTC.

Ten or more counts support this clonotype. This chain links TRBV5-1 with TRBJ1-1; 8 nucleotides match TRBD1. V trimming: 7 bases; J trimming: 0 bases; junction bases outside the gene matches: 8. Germline values: CDR1 SGHRS, CDR2 YFSETQ. This CDR3 is built from 15 residues. The CDR3 region has the DNA TGCGCCAGCGGACAGGGAGGCGTCATGAACACTGAAGCTTTCTTT. Protein product: CASGQGGVMNTEAFF. The full variable domain, in which reference TRBV5-1 and TRBJ1-1 provide the parts outside the CDR3, is KAGVTQTPRYLIKTRGQQVTLSCSPISGHRSVSWYQQTPGQGLQFLFEYFSETQRNKGNFPGRFSGRQFSNSRSEMNVSTLELGDSALYLCASGQGGVMNTEAFFGQGTRLTVV.

This clonotype was recorded at least ten times. The chain employs TRBV5-1 and TRBJ2-4; the match to TRBD2 covers 7 bases. Germline loops: CDR1 SGHRS, CDR2 YFSETQ. The CDR3 consists of 14 residues. Trimming at V came to 5 bases and at J to 0 bases, leaving 2 bases not matched to a gene. CDR3 bases: TGCGCCAGCAGGGGGGGGTCAGCCAAAAACATTCAGTACTTC. Amino acid sequence: CASRGGSAKNIQYF.

The genes are TRBV28 and TRBJ1-4, with a possible D match to TRBD1 (6 bases). Germline CDR1 and CDR2: MDHEN and SYDVKM. Trimming removed 8 bases at V and 8 bases at J, with 18 bases between. CDR3 length equals 14 residues. CDR3 coding DNA: TGTGCCAGCTTCAAGGGGGGGGTTGGCGAAAAACTGTTTTTT. Its translation is CASFKGGVGEKLFF.

This clonotype was picked up many times. CDR3 residues: CASSSKDRVHSGNTIYF. As DNA, the CDR3 is TGTGCCAGCAGTTCAAAGGACAGGGTCCACTCTGGAAACACCATATATTTT. The chain has TRBV12-3 or TRBV12-4 and TRBJ1-3; 8 nucleotides agree with TRBD1. This CDR3 comprises 17 residues. V shed 4 bases and J 0 bases; nucleotides not matched to a gene: 8.

The V gene is TRBV28, the J gene TRBJ2-7, with TRBD1 matching over 9 bases. The CDR3 is 14 residues long. V dropped 5 bases and J dropped 5; count of bases not matched to a gene: 7. Per the germline V gene, CDR1 is MDHEN and CDR2 is SYDVKM. The CDR3: CASSHRGLIDEQYF. The CDR3 DNA follows: TGTGCCAGCAGTCACAGGGGGCTCATCGACGAGCAGTACTTC.

With regard to this clonotype: A much larger clone lies a single base off, so this may be a read error. The J gene is TRBJ2-1, the V gene TRBV12-3 or TRBV12-4; D possibly corresponds to TRBD1 (5 bases). This CDR3 spans 11 amino acids. The CDR3 region is CAGSPRVEQFF. The DNA of the CDR3 is TGTGCCGGCAGTCCCAGGGTTGAGCAGTTCTTC.

The chain carries TRBV20-1 and TRBJ2-7, with D possibly matching TRBD1 (5 bases). The germline V gene encodes CDR1 DFQATT and CDR2 SNEGSKA (reference sequence). The CDR3 spans 13 residues. The V and J ends lost 0 bases and 2 bases respectively, with 8 bases between them. Written as DNA, the CDR3 is TGCAGTGCTAGAGATTTCAGGGCCTACGAGCAGTACTTC. This encodes CSARDFRAYEQYF.

This clonotype was recorded at least ten times. This chain connects TRBV7-9 to TRBJ2-1, with 12 bases aligning to TRBD2. The CDR3 has 17 residues. The germline gives CDR1 SEHNR, CDR2 FQNEAQ (reference sequence). Germline trimming cut 5 bases from V and 1 base from J; bases unmatched to any gene: 6. The CDR3 protein is CASSPGLAGSSYNEQFF. The DNA of the CDR3 is TGTGCCAGCAGCCCTGGACTAGCGGGAAGTTCCTACAATGAGCAGTTCTTC.

This chain links TRBV9 with TRBJ2-5; D is uncertain. V dropped 0 bases and J dropped 5 bases, with 14 bases sitting between them. CDR3 length equals 15 residues. Per germline, CDR1 SGDLS and CDR2 YYNGEE. CDR3 in amino acids: CASSVEGSIRETQYF. The DNA for the CDR3 is TGTGCCAGCAGCGTAGAAGGAAGTATTAGGGAGACCCAGTACTTC.

The rearrangement joins TRBV15 to TRBJ1-4; D uncertain. Looked up from germline, CDR1 is LNHNV and CDR2 is YYDKDF (reference sequence). The CDR3 is 15 residues long. Trimming took 0 bases from V and 0 from J, leaving 5 bases between them. CDR3 nucleotides: TGTGCCACCAGCAGAGATGGATCAACTAATGAAAAACTGTTTTTT. Protein product: CATSRDGSTNEKLFF.

Many counts were recorded for this clonotype. The chain recombines TRBV6-4 with TRBJ2-3; no definite D call. Germline CDR1 and CDR2: MRHNA and SNTAGT. Trimming left V 0 bases short and J 4 bases short, with 5 bases between. This CDR3 spans 13 amino acids. The CDR3 region has the DNA TGTGCCAGCAGTGACTCGCCCTCAGATACGCAGTATTTT. Its translation: CASSDSPSDTQYF.

The chain recombines TRBV6-1 with TRBJ1-5; D is unresolved. V lost 2 bases and J 9 bases, leaving 8 bases between the germline ends. The CDR3 has 12 amino acids. The germline V gene encodes CDR1 MNHNS and CDR2 SASEGT. This CDR3 is CASSESTWPQHF. In nucleotides, the CDR3 is TGTGCCAGCAGTGAAAGTACGTGGCCCCAGCATTTT.

The chain links TRBV6-1 to TRBJ2-5, with a weak D call TRBD1 (5 bases). This CDR3 is 17 amino acids long. V was trimmed by 5 bases and J by 5 bases, leaving 24 bases between them. Germline CDR1 is MNHNS and CDR2 is SASEGT. CDR3 protein: CASSPNGRQGGVETQYF. The CDR3 coding sequence is TGTGCCAGCAGTCCGAACGGCCGGCAGGGTGGAGTTGAGACCCAGTACTTC.

This clonotype has just a few counts. The chain is built from TRBV19 and TRBJ1-1; no firm D call. The ends were cut back, 4 bases at V and 1 base at J, with 10 bases in the middle. The CDR3 consists of 14 residues. Germline CDR1 reads LNHDA; CDR2 reads SQIVND (reference sequence). This chain's CDR3 is CASSTLPENTEAFF. The CDR3 DNA reads TGTGCCAGTAGTACTTTACCAGAGAACACTGAAGCTTTCTTT. The full variable domain, completed using reference TRBV19 and TRBJ1-1, is DGGITQSPKYLFRKEGQNVTLSCEQNLNHDAMYWYRQDPGQGLRLIYYSQIVNDFQKGDIAEGYSVSREKKESFPLTVTSAQKNPTAFYLCASSTLPENTEAFFGQGTRLTVV.

This clonotype appeared many times. The chain employs TRBV3-1 and TRBJ1-2; D gene unclear. The germline V gene encodes CDR1 LGHDT and CDR2 YNNKEL (reference sequence). V lost 3 bases to trimming and J lost 8 bases, with 19 bases between them. The CDR3 loop spans 15 amino acids. The CDR3 DNA follows: TGTGCCAGCAGCCAGGGTCCACAGACTCCGGGGGGCTACACCTTC. It yields the protein CASSQGPQTPGGYTF. Full variable domain (rest looked up from reference TRBV3-1 and TRBJ1-2): DTAVSQTPKYLVTQMGNDKSIKCEQNLGHDTMYWYKQDSKKFLKIMFSYNNKELIINETVPNRFSPKSPDKAHLNLHINSLELGDSAVYFCASSQGPQTPGGYTFGSGTRLTVV.

The chain uses TRBV5-5 and TRBJ1-4, with TRBD1 matching 9 bases. Germline lookup yields CDR1 SGHKS and CDR2 YYEKEE (reference sequence). There are 14 residues in the CDR3. Trimming removed 3 bases from V and 8 bases from J; junction bases left unmatched: 5. The CDR3 bases are TGTGCCAGCAGCTCCTGGACAGGGGTGGAAAAACTGTTTTTT. Protein sequence: CASSSWTGVEKLFF.

This clonotype occurred a few times. The CDR3 spells CASSSRGAGGELFF. In nucleotides, the CDR3 is TGTGCCAGCAGTTCGCGGGGTGCGGGCGGGGAGCTGTTTTTT. The genes are TRBV28 and TRBJ2-2, with D possibly matching TRBD2 (6 bases). The germline V and J ends were trimmed by 4 bases and 7 bases, with 13 bases remaining between them. Germline V gene sequence: CDR1 MDHEN, CDR2 SYDVKM. The CDR3 consists of 14 residues.